These T cell receptor beta chains were read from a single sample in a study of T cell repertoires in cytomegalovirus infection. TCRdb itself ran the reads through MiXCR, one entry per CDR3 protein. The data contain about 530,000 distinct CDR3 sequences, roughly 29% of them singletons. Sequencing was done on a sample of PBMCs. Every receptor here comes from a human donor in good health (CMV status not recorded). Some clones in this sample may be carry-over from other donors' samples. Both conserved end residues are part of each CDR3. A D gene is named only where the DNA matches it firmly. The size of a clone is reported for some rows only, either as once, few or many, or as a class for expanded clones.

TRBJ2-3,TRBV7-2,TRBD2,few,TGTGCTAGCAGCGGGGGGGGAGCGGGGAGCACAGATACGCAGTATTTT,CASSGGGAGSTDTQYF
TRBJ2-5,TRBV7-8,-,many,TGTGCCATCCTAACACTGGGGCAAGAGACCCAGTACTTC,CAILTLGQETQYF
TRBJ2-2,TRBV6-1,TRBD1,few,TGTGCCAGCATTACCATTAGGACAGGGTACACCGGGGAGCTGTTTTTT,CASITIRTGYTGELFF
TRBJ2-5,TRBV12-3/TRBV12-4,TRBD2,many,TGTGCCAGCCTTAGGGTAGCGGGAGGCTCGGAGACCCAGTACTTC,CASLRVAGGSETQYF
TRBJ1-1,TRBV4-1,TRBD1,-,TGCGCCAGCAGCCAAGATCTCGAGAGGGGGCAGGTGAACACTGAAGCTTTCTTT,CASSQDLERGQVNTEAFF
TRBJ2-1,TRBV6-6,-,few,TGTGCCAGCAGTTACTCTCTGGGTTGGGATGAGCAGTTCTTC,CASSYSLGWDEQFF
TRBJ1-1,TRBV12-3/TRBV12-4,-,-,TGTGCCAGCAGTTTACTTGAAGGCAGAGGGGCTTTCTTT,CASSLLEGRGAFF
TRBJ2-6,TRBV12-3/TRBV12-4,-,-,TGTGCCAGCAGTTTTGGCGGTGGGGCCAACGTCCTGACTTTC,CASSFGGGANVLTF
TRBJ2-1,TRBV6-2/TRBV6-3,TRBD2,-,TGTGCCAGCAGATACAGTTCGGGACTAGCGGGAGTGGAAGGGCAGTTCTTC,CASRYSSGLAGVEGQFF
TRBJ2-5,TRBV7-2,-,few,TGTGCCAGCAGCCGGGACTCGGCAGAGACCCAGTACTTC,CASSRDSAETQYF
TRBJ2-3,TRBV29-1,TRBD2,-,TGCAGCGTTGAGAGACTAGCGGGAGGGCCTGGTACGCAGTATTTT,CSVERLAGGPGTQYF
TRBJ1-2,TRBV20-1,-,-,TGCAGTGCCCGGGGCAGACGACCGAGCTTC,CSARGRRPSF
TRBJ1-4,TRBV7-2,-,many,TGTGCCAGCAGCTTAGGGTGGAGCAGTAGTAATGAAAAACTGTTTTTT,CASSLGWSSSNEKLFF
TRBJ2-1,TRBV6-6,-,-,TGTGCCAGCAGTCCCCCCCAGAGAGGGGCCTACAATGAGCAGTTCTTC,CASSPPQRGAYNEQFF
TRBJ2-1,TRBV7-1,TRBD2,-,TGTGCCAGCAGCGCAACAGTTAGGGAACTAGCGGGCACCTCCCACAATGAGCAGTTCTTC,CASSATVRELAGTSHNEQFF
TRBJ1-4,TRBV25-1,TRBD1,-,TGTGCCAGCAGTGAAACCGGGACAGGGGGTCAAAAACTGTTTTTT,CASSETGTGGQKLFF
TRBJ2-1,TRBV24-1,-,few,TGTGCCACCAGTGATTCTAGCGCAACCTACAATGAGCAGTTCTTC,CATSDSSATYNEQFF
TRBJ2-6,TRBV11-2,-,few,TGTGCCAGCAGCTTAGCAGGGGTGCCTGGGGCCAACGTCCTGACTTTC,CASSLAGVPGANVLTF
TRBJ2-1,TRBV12-5,TRBD2,-,TGTGCTAGTGGTTTGGTTAGGGGACTAGACTTTTCCTACAATGAGCAGTTCTTC,CASGLVRGLDFSYNEQFF
TRBJ1-5,TRBV10-3,-,-,TGTGCCATCAGTGAGTCGCCGGGTAGCAATCAGCCCCAGCATTTT,CAISESPGSNQPQHF
TRBJ2-1,TRBV7-9,TRBD2,few,TGTGCCAACCCACTAGCGGGAACCTCATCCTACAATGAGCAGTTCTTC,CANPLAGTSSYNEQFF
TRBJ2-2,TRBV7-2,-,few,TGTGCCAGCAGCTCCGGGGGGCGATTTCTTAGCGGCGGGGAGCTGTTTTTT,CASSSGGRFLSGGELFF
TRBJ2-1,TRBV5-4,TRBD2,-,TGTGCCAGCAGCCAGCGGCCTAGCGGGAGGAGCTCCTACAATGAGCAGTTCTTC,CASSQRPSGRSSYNEQFF
TRBJ1-1,TRBV5-1,-,-,TGCGCCAGCGGTTGGGGGATTATGAACACTGAAGCTTTCTTT,CASGWGIMNTEAFF
TRBJ2-5,TRBV5-1,-,few,TGCGCCAGCAAAACAGTACCACAAGAGACCCAGTACTTC,CASKTVPQETQYF
TRBJ2-1,TRBV7-2,-,many,TGTGCCAGCAGCTTAGGGCCGGACAATGAGCAGTTCTTC,CASSLGPDNEQFF
TRBJ2-3,TRBV7-2,TRBD2,-,TGTGCCAGCAGACTAGCGGGAAGGGCAGATACGCAGTATTTT,CASRLAGRADTQYF
TRBJ2-5,TRBV7-2,-,-,TGTGCCAGCAGCTTAGGAAGAAGGAGCGAGACCCAGTACTTC,CASSLGRRSETQYF
TRBJ1-4,TRBV4-3,-,-,TGCGCCAGCAGCCAAATCCTCCAAGGCGTAACTAATGAAAAACTGTTTTTT,CASSQILQGVTNEKLFF
TRBJ2-1,TRBV6-2/TRBV6-3,TRBD2,many,TGTGCCAGCAGAGACGGGACTAGCGGGTACAATGAGCAGTTCTTC,CASRDGTSGYNEQFF
TRBJ1-2,TRBV11-3,TRBD1,many,TGTGCCAGCAGCATTTCCGGGACAGGGCTAGGCTACACCTTC,CASSISGTGLGYTF
TRBJ1-2,TRBV28,-,many,TGTGCCAGCAGTGATAGGGGAGCGGGCTATGGCTACACCTTC,CASSDRGAGYGYTF
TRBJ2-2,TRBV6-2/TRBV6-3,TRBD2,few,TGTGCCAGCATGCGGGGGAAGAACACCGGGGAGCTGTTTTTT,CASMRGKNTGELFF
TRBJ2-3,TRBV7-3,-,few,TGTGCCAGCAGCTCAGACATCCCGTTGATCCGGGACTTGCGGGCAGATACGCAGTATTTT,CASSSDIPLIRDLRADTQYF
TRBJ1-2,TRBV7-2,TRBD1,-,TGTGCCAGCGGATTTGACAGGGGGAACTATGGCTACACCTTC,CASGFDRGNYGYTF
TRBJ2-7,TRBV20-1,-,-,TGCAGTGCTAGCGACCGCTCGTCCTACGAGCAGTACTTC,CSASDRSSYEQYF
TRBJ1-2,TRBV4-1,-,few,TGCGCCAGCAGCCAAGTTGGGGTTAACAGCTATGGCTACACCTTC,CASSQVGVNSYGYTF
TRBJ1-2,TRBV5-1,-,few,TGCGCCAGCAGCCCGGCACGGGGGGTAGCTAACTATGGCTACACCTTC,CASSPARGVANYGYTF
TRBJ2-5,TRBV7-6,TRBD2,many,TGTGCCAGCAGCTTATGGGCTAGCGGCAACCAAGAGACCCAGTACTTC,CASSLWASGNQETQYF
TRBJ2-4,TRBV7-2,TRBD1,few,TGTGCCAGCAGCTGGGACAGGGCGGTCGGAGACATTCAGTACTTC,CASSWDRAVGDIQYF
TRBJ1-1,TRBV7-8,-,few,TGTGCCAGCAGCTCGAGGGGGGATGGGACTGAAGCTTTCTTT,CASSSRGDGTEAFF
TRBJ2-1,TRBV7-6,-,-,TGTGCCAGCAGCTTAGAGCGACTCAGCTCCTACAATGAGCAGTTCTTC,CASSLERLSSYNEQFF
TRBJ2-1,TRBV18,-,many,TGTGCCAGCTCCACCTCCAGGGACCTCTACAATGAGCAGTTCTTC,CASSTSRDLYNEQFF